This TCR beta chain is drawn from a study of spatial heterogeneity in lung cancer. In germline, CDR1 is SQVTM, CDR2 ANQGSEA. CDR3 length equals 13 residues. Trimming took 7 bases from V and 6 from J; bases not matched to a gene: 12. TCRdb ran MiXCR on the 5' RACE reads and lists one entry per CDR3 protein. Of 8,000 or so distinct CDR3 sequences in the sample, 15% to 17% were seen once. Time point noted: sample taken at primary tumor resection. The rearrangement joins TRBV29-1 to TRBJ2-7; TRBD1 matches 7 bases. Sequenced material: normal lung tissue next to the tumor, taken at surgery. The origin of this receptor is a male donor with early-stage non-small cell lung cancer. Here the CDR3 reads CSATDRLGIEQYF. CDR3 nucleotides: TGCAGCGCGACGGACAGGCTAGGGATCGAGCAGTACTTC.